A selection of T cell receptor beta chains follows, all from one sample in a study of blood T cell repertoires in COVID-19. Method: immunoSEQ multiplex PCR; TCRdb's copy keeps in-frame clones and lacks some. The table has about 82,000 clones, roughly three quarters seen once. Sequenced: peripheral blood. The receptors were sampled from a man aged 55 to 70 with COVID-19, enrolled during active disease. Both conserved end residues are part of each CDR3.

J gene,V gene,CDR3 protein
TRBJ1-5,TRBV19,CATVKDTDQPQHF
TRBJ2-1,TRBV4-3,CASSQATVSHEQFF
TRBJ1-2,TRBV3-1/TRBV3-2,CASSQEDRAYGYTF
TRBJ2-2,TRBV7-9,CASSSTGELFF
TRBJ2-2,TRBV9,CASSVYGLAGGVIGELFF
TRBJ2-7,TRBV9,CASSGRTETVGEQYF
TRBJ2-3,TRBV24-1,CATSALGTDTQYF
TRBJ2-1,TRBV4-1,CATQDREKGGQFF
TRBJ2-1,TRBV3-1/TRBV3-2,CASSQGLLGGGSSNEQFF
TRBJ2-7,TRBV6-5,CASRRTGAEQYF
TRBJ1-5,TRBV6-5,CASSASDQPQHF
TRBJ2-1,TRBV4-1,CASAGQATNEQFF
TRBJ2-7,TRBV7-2,CASSLAGLPYEQYF
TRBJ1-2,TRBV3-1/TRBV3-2,CASSLDLRGAGGYTF
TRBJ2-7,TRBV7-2,CASRHPDTGGKGEQYF
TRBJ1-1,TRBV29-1,CTGPGGASEAFF
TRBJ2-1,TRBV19,CASSIVNRGQFF
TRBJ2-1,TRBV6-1,CASSGTSGGVVGEQFF
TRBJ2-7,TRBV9,CASSAGGRSSYEQYF
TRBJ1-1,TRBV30,CAWSVGTANTEAFF
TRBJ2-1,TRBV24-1,CATASGGDNEQFF
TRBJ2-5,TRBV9,CASSPSGGALGQETQYF
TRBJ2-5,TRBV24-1,CATSGPGQQETQYF
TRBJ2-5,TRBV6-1,CASSEWSGGAGETQYF
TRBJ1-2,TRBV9,CASSGRDRELFYGYTF
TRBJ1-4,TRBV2,CASSAQGVTNEKLFF
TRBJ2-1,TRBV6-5,CASSLSGTSYNEQFF
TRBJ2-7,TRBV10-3,CASGQVYEQYF
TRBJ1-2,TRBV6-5,CASSHPGQGVDGYTF
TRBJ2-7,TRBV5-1,CASSLADRGEQYF
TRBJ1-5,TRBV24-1,CATSDPTGLEPQHF
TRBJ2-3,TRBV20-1,CSASMTSGRADTQYF
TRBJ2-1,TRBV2,CASSELDRGVGNEQFF
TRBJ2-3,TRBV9,CASSSPLAGGPSTDTQYF
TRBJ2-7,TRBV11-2,CASSREDRDYEQYF
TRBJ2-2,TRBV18,CASSPPQGMGTGELFF
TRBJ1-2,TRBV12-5,CASGLGGPGEGYTF
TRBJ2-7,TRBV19,CASSTTSGGAYEQYF
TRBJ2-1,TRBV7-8,CASSLGLVSNEQFF
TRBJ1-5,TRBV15,CATSAGGNQPQHF
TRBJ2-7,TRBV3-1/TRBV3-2,CASQRGNEQYF
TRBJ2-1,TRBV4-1,CASSRASGAKDNEQFF
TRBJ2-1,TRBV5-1,CASSLDPGTGLRNEQFF
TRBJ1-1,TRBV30,CACNRERAEAFF
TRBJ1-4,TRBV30,CAWSDDRAFNEKLFF
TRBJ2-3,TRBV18,CASSPQEGTDTQYF
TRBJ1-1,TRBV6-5,CASSYSESLLNTEAFF
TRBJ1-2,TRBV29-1,CSVVTGGATYGYTF
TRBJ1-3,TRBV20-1,CSASLESSGNTIYF
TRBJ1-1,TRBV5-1,CASSLEIGGRGIRSTEAFF
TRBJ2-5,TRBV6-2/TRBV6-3,CASSFHLTSGGSQETQYF
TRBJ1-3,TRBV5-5,CASRDTGGASGNTIYF